The 29 T cell receptor beta chains listed next were all sequenced from one sample in a study of Graves' ophthalmopathy and Graves' hyperthyroidism. Amplification of TCR beta CDR3 regions used RNA transcripts. The authors performed first-round RT-PCR with HTBI primers and then a second-round multiplex PCR. TCRdb re-analysed the multiplex PCR reads in MiXCR, keeping a single row per CDR3 protein. The sample has nearly 400,000 distinct CDR3 sequences, 15% to 20% seen once. The sample consisted of peripheral blood. These receptors were taken from a woman between 18 and 29 years old with Graves' ophthalmopathy.

The chain couples TRBV30 to TRBJ1-1, with D tentatively TRBD1 (6 bases). Trimming left V 3 bases short and J 0 bases short, with 14 bases between. Germline-derived CDR1 and CDR2 are GTSNPN and SVGIG (reference sequence). This CDR3 has 15 amino acids. This CDR3 is CAWRFTGRMNTEAFF. The CDR3 nucleotides are TGTGCCTGGAGATTCACAGGGCGTATGAACACTGAAGCTTTCTTT. Full variable domain (remainder filled in from reference TRBV30 and TRBJ1-1): SQTIHQWPATLVQPVGSPLSLECTVEGTSNPNLYWYRQAAGRGLQLLFYSVGIGQISSEVPQNLSASRPQDRQFILSSKKLLLSDSGFYLCAWRFTGRMNTEAFFGQGTRLTVV.

This clonotype was observed a few times. The V call is TRBV19, the J call TRBJ1-1, with no clear D. The germline gives CDR1 LNHDA, CDR2 SQIVND (reference sequence). This CDR3 spans 13 amino acids. Trimming cost V 4 bases and J 8 bases, with 14 bases left between them. The CDR3 sequence is CASSTRDSREAFF. CDR3 nucleotide sequence: TGTGCCAGTAGTACGAGGGATTCACGCGAAGCTTTCTTT.

This clonotype appeared many times. This chain joins TRBV29-1 and TRBJ1-1; D is uncertain. Germline V CDR1 and CDR2: SQVTM, ANQGSEA. V lost 6 bases and J lost 0, with 11 bases in between. The CDR3 covers 13 residues. The CDR3 sequence is CSVKGRMNTEAFF. DNA for the CDR3: TGCAGCGTGAAAGGTCGCATGAACACTGAAGCTTTCTTT.

J is TRBJ1-1 and V is TRBV24-1; TRBD1 matches at 7 bases. CDR1 KGHDR and CDR2 SFDVKD come from the germline V gene. This CDR3 spans 13 amino acids. Unmatched junction bases numbered 7, after V lost 7 bases and J lost 6 bases. This CDR3 is CATREGQRPEAFF. In DNA form, the CDR3 reads TGTGCCACCAGGGAGGGACAGCGGCCTGAAGCTTTCTTT.

This clonotype showed up many times. The chain is built from TRBV6-1 and TRBJ1-5, with a weak D call TRBD1 (6 bases). Germline-derived CDR1 and CDR2 are MNHNS and SASEGT. V was shortened by 10 bases and J by 3 bases, with 13 bases between the two germline ends. The length of the CDR3 is 13 residues. The CDR3 is CATQGRNNQPQHF. The CDR3 nucleotides read TGTGCCACCCAGGGGCGGAACAATCAGCCCCAGCATTTT.

This clonotype has at least ten counts. The chain has TRBV6-2 or TRBV6-3 and TRBJ2-7, with D unclear. The germline CDR1 and CDR2 sequences are MNHEY and SVGEGT. The CDR3 length is 13 residues. Trimming cost V 4 bases and J 0 bases, with 7 bases left between them. The CDR3 loop is CASSSASSYEQYF. The CDR3 nucleotides are TGTGCCAGCAGTTCGGCTAGCTCCTACGAGCAGTACTTC.

The chain has TRBV6-5 and TRBJ1-2; tentatively, D is TRBD1 (5 bases). Deletions cut 2 bases from V and 4 bases from J, with 17 bases between. The CDR3 runs 16 residues. Germline assignment: CDR1 MNHEY and CDR2 SVGAGI. Written as DNA, the CDR3 is TGTGCCAGCAGTTACAGGGCAGGGCAGTATCCCTATGGCTACACCTTC. It translates to CASSYRAGQYPYGYTF.

Many counts were recorded for this clonotype. The V gene is TRBV20-1, the J gene TRBJ1-1; tentatively, D is TRBD1 (5 bases). Germline values: CDR1 DFQATT, CDR2 SNEGSKA (reference sequence). Trimming took 6 bases from V and 4 from J, leaving 12 bases between them. The CDR3 extends over 12 amino acids. The CDR3 region has the DNA TGCAGTGCCCAGGGAGTCGGCACTGAAGCTTTCTTT. Its translation is CSAQGVGTEAFF.

In this sample, this clonotype turned up many times. The rearrangement uses TRBV27 and TRBJ2-7; 10 bases map to TRBD1. Germline trimming cut 6 bases from V and 2 bases from J; bases unmatched to any gene: 4. The germline V gene encodes CDR1 MNHEY and CDR2 SMNVEV (reference sequence). The CDR3 is 14 residues long. CDR3 DNA sequence: TGTGCCAGCAGATCGGGACAGGGGCCCTACGAGCAGTACTTC. Protein: CASRSGQGPYEQYF.

This chain uses TRBV2 with TRBJ2-7; D possibly matches TRBD1 or TRBD2 (6 bases each). The germline V gene has CDR1 SNHLY and CDR2 FYNNEI. V dropped 11 bases and J dropped 6 bases, with 20 bases sitting between them. There are 13 residues in the CDR3. The CDR3 DNA is TGTGCCGTCCGTCGGGGGCAGGTAGTCGAGCAGTACTTC. It specifies CAVRRGQVVEQYF.

This clonotype has a count of ten or more. V usage is TRBV20-1 and J usage is TRBJ2-7, with D perhaps TRBD1 (5 bases). Germline assignment: CDR1 DFQATT and CDR2 SNEGSKA (reference sequence). Trimming pared 6 bases from V and 1 base from J, leaving 16 bases between. CDR3 length: 14 amino acids. The CDR3 DNA reads as TGCAGTGCGGCCAGGGCGCGGATATCCTACGAGCAGTACTTC. As protein: CSAARARISYEQYF.

This clonotype was seen ten or more times. The chain uses TRBV6-5 and TRBJ2-7; possible D gene TRBD2, 6 bases. This CDR3 contains 13 residues. Trimming cost V 6 bases and J 3 bases, with 12 bases left between them. The germline CDR1 and CDR2 sequences are MNHEY and SVGAGI. This CDR3 is CASSLGTRYEQYF. In DNA, the CDR3 is TGTGCCAGCAGCCTCGGGACTCGCTACGAGCAGTACTTC.

This clonotype came up many times. In DNA form, the CDR3 reads TGCAGTGCCTCGCGCAGGACTGGTGAGCGACAGTACTTC. It codes for CSASRRTGERQYF. The chain uses TRBV20-1 and TRBJ2-7, with D maybe TRBD2 (5 bases). Trimming removed 6 bases at V and 10 bases at J, with 22 bases between. In germline, CDR1 is DFQATT, CDR2 SNEGSKA (reference sequence). There are 13 residues in the CDR3.

This clonotype was seen many times. The rearrangement joins TRBV7-2 to TRBJ2-7; maybe TRBD1 (5 bases). V dropped 5 bases and J dropped 0 bases, with 11 bases sitting between them. CDR3 length equals 14 residues. Germline lookup yields CDR1 SGHTA and CDR2 FQGNSA. This CDR3 reads CASSRRGFSYEQYF. The CDR3 region has the DNA TGTGCCAGCAGCCGAAGGGGTTTCTCCTACGAGCAGTACTTC.

In this sample, this clonotype turned up many times. This chain uses TRBV19 with TRBJ2-5, with D perhaps given as TRBD1 or TRBD2 (5 bases each). CDR3 size: 14 residues. V was trimmed by 1 base and J by 4 bases, leaving 10 bases between them. Germline V CDR1 and CDR2: LNHDA, SQIVND (reference sequence). The CDR3: CASSIVSGAETQYF. CDR3 coding DNA: TGTGCCAGTAGTATAGTTTCCGGGGCAGAGACCCAGTACTTC.

The chain carries TRBV5-6 and TRBJ2-5; possible D gene TRBD2, 5 bases. The CDR3 runs 14 residues. Germline V gene sequence: CDR1 SGHDT, CDR2 YYEEEE. Trimming removed 4 bases from V and 3 bases from J, with 13 bases in between. The chain's CDR3 is CASSRIWGEETQYF. In nucleotides, the CDR3 is TGTGCCAGCAGCCGAATTTGGGGAGAAGAGACCCAGTACTTC. Based on the CDR3 plus reference TRBV5-6 and TRBJ2-5, the full variable domain is DAGVTQSPTHLIKTRGQQVTLRCSPKSGHDTVSWYQQALGQGPQFIFQYYEEEERQRGNFPDRFSGHQFPNYSSELNVNALLLGDSALYLCASSRIWGEETQYFGPGTRLLVL.

This clonotype was observed at least ten times. V is TRBV12-5 and J is TRBJ2-7, with 7 nucleotides matching TRBD2. CDR1 and CDR2 from the germline V gene are LGHNT and FRNRAP. CDR3 length: 18 amino acids. J gave up 2 bases and V 4 bases, and 17 bases lay outside the gene matches. The DNA for the CDR3 is TGTGCTAGTGGTTCCACCCCCACCGCGGGACTACCAGCCTACGAGCAGTACTTC. This translates into CASGSTPTAGLPAYEQYF.

The sample holds many counts of this clonotype. V gene TRBV12-3 or TRBV12-4 combines with J gene TRBJ1-1; 8 bases are a match to TRBD1. The length of the CDR3 is 15 residues. V lost 2 bases, J lost 3 bases, and 5 bases stayed unmatched. The CDR3 DNA follows: TGTGCCAGCAGTTTACCCACAGGGGGGGACACTGAAGCTTTCTTT. This translates into CASSLPTGGDTEAFF.

This clonotype was seen at least ten times. This chain joins TRBV28 and TRBJ1-2, with TRBD1 matching over 7 bases. The CDR3 is made up of 15 amino acids. Trimming removed 3 bases from V and 2 bases from J; junction bases left unmatched: 6. Germline V gives CDR1 MDHEN, CDR2 SYDVKM. In DNA, the CDR3 is TGTGCCAGCAGTTTTAGGGACAGACCCAACTATGGCTACACCTTC. It yields the protein CASSFRDRPNYGYTF.

This clonotype has a count of ten or more. J is TRBJ2-4 and V is TRBV29-1, with 9 nucleotides matching TRBD1. The junction had 4 bases not matched to a gene; V was cut back by 8 bases and J by 8 bases. The CDR3 totals 11 residues. Germline V lookup: CDR1 SQVTM, CDR2 ANQGSEA. The DNA of the CDR3 is TGCAGCACGGGACAGGGAGACATTCAGTACTTC. Its translation: CSTGQGDIQYF.

This chain joins TRBV20-1 and TRBJ1-5, with D maybe TRBD1 (5 bases). CDR3 length: 14 amino acids. The germline V gene has CDR1 DFQATT and CDR2 SNEGSKA (reference sequence). Trimming removed 3 bases from V and 5 bases from J, with 14 bases in between. CDR3 sequence reads: CSARDGTGYQPQHF. DNA for the CDR3: TGCAGTGCTAGGGACGGGACGGGCTATCAGCCCCAGCATTTT.

This clonotype was detected ten times or more. This chain uses TRBV28 with TRBJ2-5, with D possibly called TRBD1 or TRBD2 (6 bases each). The CDR3 loop spans 17 amino acids. Germline CDR1 MDHEN, CDR2 SYDVKM. V gave up 6 bases and J gave up 2 bases, with 22 bases separating them. CDR3 residues: CASSPGEVAAPQETQYF. Written as DNA, the CDR3 is TGTGCCAGCAGCCCAGGGGAGGTAGCAGCTCCTCAAGAGACCCAGTACTTC.

This clonotype came up many times. The chain combines TRBV15 with TRBJ2-7; D ambiguous. CDR1 is LNHNV, CDR2 YYDKDF, per germline (reference sequence). The ends were cut back, 2 bases at V and 3 bases at J, with 14 bases in the middle. The CDR3 is 15 residues long. CDR3 sequence reads: CATSRQNSGYYEQYF. CDR3 DNA: TGTGCCACCAGCAGACAGAACTCAGGATACTACGAGCAGTACTTC. Full variable domain (outside the CDR3, taken from reference TRBV15 and TRBJ2-7): DAMVIQNPRYQVTQFGKPVTLSCSQTLNHNVMYWYQQKSSQAPKLLFHYYDKDFNNEADTPDNFQSRRPNTSFCFLDIRSPGLGDTAMYLCATSRQNSGYYEQYFGPGTRLTVT.

CDR3 sequence: CASAQGGNQPQHF. CDR3 nucleotide sequence: TGTGCCAGCGCTCAGGGGGGCAATCAGCCCCAGCATTTT. V is TRBV12-3 or TRBV12-4 and J is TRBJ1-5; 7 nucleotides line up with TRBD1. The CDR3 contains 13 residues. Trimming cost V 8 bases and J 2 bases; bases outside gene matches: 3.

This clonotype was detected ten times or more. The gene calls are TRBV20-1 and TRBJ1-5; 8 bases map to TRBD1. This CDR3 comprises 18 residues. Germline V gene lookup returns CDR1 DFQATT and CDR2 SNEGSKA (reference sequence). V trimming: 3 bases; J trimming: 0 bases; junction bases outside the gene matches: 13. The CDR3 loop reads CSARTLGQAVYSNQPQHF. CDR3 nucleotide sequence: TGCAGTGCTAGGACCTTGGGACAGGCGGTATATAGCAATCAGCCCCAGCATTTT.

This chain joins TRBV7-8 and TRBJ1-5; no firm D call. The CDR3 sequence is 15 residues long. In germline, CDR1 is SGHVS, CDR2 FQNEAQ. V lost 5 bases and J 3 bases, leaving 14 bases between the germline ends. Here the CDR3 DNA reads TGTGCCAGCAGCCTGTGGTCCCAGGACAATCAGCCCCAGCATTTT. Protein: CASSLWSQDNQPQHF.

The chain joins TRBV6-1 to TRBJ2-7; D perhaps matches TRBD1 (6 bases). There are 15 residues in the CDR3. V lost 2 bases and J 5 bases, leaving 16 bases between the germline ends. Germline V CDR1 and CDR2: MNHNS, SASEGT. The CDR3 protein is CASSERRAQGNEQYF. In nucleotides, the CDR3 is TGTGCCAGCAGTGAACGCCGAGCACAGGGTAACGAGCAGTACTTC.

There are many counts of this clonotype. The genes are TRBV19 and TRBJ2-2; D unclear. CDR3 length: 12 amino acids. V dropped 6 bases and J dropped 8 bases, with 10 bases sitting between them. Germline V gene lookup returns CDR1 LNHDA and CDR2 SQIVND (reference sequence). Here the CDR3 reads CASSHSAGELFF. CDR3 coding DNA: TGTGCCAGTAGCCATTCTGCGGGGGAGCTGTTTTTT.

This sequence joins TRBV19 and TRBJ2-4; 10 positions match TRBD1. From germline, CDR1 is LNHDA and CDR2 SQIVND (reference sequence). The CDR3 loop spans 18 amino acids. V shed 10 bases, J shed 0 bases, and the junction held 15 bases outside the gene matches. Here the CDR3 DNA reads TGTGCCACCGGGACAGGGGACGACTCCCTACTAGCCAAAAACATTCAGTACTTC. Translated, it gives CATGTGDDSLLAKNIQYF.